Listed below are T cell receptor beta chains from one sample, sequenced in a study of blood T cell repertoires in COVID-19. Libraries were prepared by immunoSEQ multiplex PCR; TCRdb keeps only in-frame clonotypes and omits some of them. This table holds 200,000 to 250,000 clones, approximately 80% found once. Sequencing was done on a sample of peripheral blood. The source of these receptors is a woman in her late teens or twenties with acute or convalescent COVID-19. The CDR3 runs from the conserved cysteine through the conserved F or W. D genes are given only for firm matches. Rows may omit the clone size; those that give it use once, few, many or a size class.

D	V	size	J	CDR3	DNA
NA	TRBV5-5	NA	TRBJ2-5	CASSLAPGTQETQYF	TGTGCCAGCAGCCTCGCACCGGGGACACAAGAGACCCAGTACTTC
NA	TRBV20-1	NA	TRBJ2-5	CSASRPGWGETQYF	TGCAGTGCTAGTCGGCCAGGGTGGGGAGAGACCCAGTACTTC
NA	TRBV24-1	NA	TRBJ2-3	CATSVAGRTDTQYF	TGTGCCACCAGTGTTGCGGGAAGGACAGATACGCAGTATTTT
TRBD2	TRBV30	NA	TRBJ2-1	CAHGSGRGQFF	TGTGCCCATGGTAGCGGGCGGGGGCAGTTCTTC
NA	TRBV5-1	NA	TRBJ1-2	CASSLPGVGNYGYTF	TGCGCCAGCAGCCTGCCCGGGGTGGGTAACTATGGCTACACCTTC
NA	TRBV2	NA	TRBJ2-7	CASSGAGGGIHEQYF	TGTGCCAGCAGTGGGGCTGGAGGCGGGATCCACGAGCAGTACTTC
NA	TRBV4-3	NA	TRBJ1-1	CASSQEDRGTEAFF	TGCGCCAGCAGCCAAGAGGACCGGGGGACTGAAGCTTTCTTT
NA	TRBV27	NA	TRBJ1-4	CASSSPSTGRANEKLFF	TGTGCCAGCAGTTCTCCCTCCACAGGGAGGGCTAATGAAAAACTGTTTTTT
NA	TRBV13	few	TRBJ1-2	CASSLGGLGYTF	TGTGCCAGCAGCTTAGGGGGGCTGGGCTACACCTTC
TRBD2	TRBV4-3	NA	TRBJ2-2	CASSQDSSGRFVSGELFF	TGCGCCAGCAGCCAAGATTCTAGCGGGAGGTTTGTGTCCGGGGAGCTGTTTTTT
TRBD2	TRBV4-1	few	TRBJ2-3	CASSQGLAGGMGTTDTQYF	TGCGCCAGCAGCCAAGGGCTAGCGGGAGGGATGGGGACCACAGATACGCAGTATTTT
NA	TRBV6-2/TRBV6-3	NA	TRBJ1-5	CASSLTGLQPQHF	TGTGCCAGCAGCCTTACTGGGCTTCAGCCCCAGCATTTT
NA	TRBV7-2	NA	TRBJ2-5	CASSLDREETQYF	TGTGCCAGCAGCTTAGACAGGGAAGAGACCCAGTACTTC
TRBD1	TRBV5-6	NA	TRBJ1-2	CASGGTGGLLNYGYTF	TGTGCCAGCGGGGGGACAGGTGGACTCCTAAACTATGGCTACACCTTC
NA	TRBV3-1/TRBV3-2	NA	TRBJ1-2	CASSLEGVYGYTF	TGTGCCAGCAGCTTAGAGGGGGTCTATGGCTACACCTTC
TRBD2	TRBV18	NA	TRBJ2-1	CASSPLSGRTNEQFF	TGTGCCAGCTCACCACTAAGCGGGAGGACAAATGAGCAGTTCTTC
NA	TRBV21-1	NA	TRBJ2-3	CASSKSGSTDTQYF	TGTGCCAGCAGCAAGAGCGGGAGCACAGATACGCAGTATTTT
TRBD2	TRBV11-2	NA	TRBJ2-7	CASSLLSGRGYEQYF	TGTGCCAGCAGCTTACTTAGCGGGAGAGGATACGAGCAGTACTTC
TRBD2	TRBV27	NA	TRBJ2-2	CASSLWTTSGRFGGELFF	TGTGCCAGCAGTTTATGGACCACTAGCGGGAGATTCGGCGGGGAGCTGTTTTTT
NA	TRBV6-2/TRBV6-3	NA	TRBJ2-1	CASSPTRGLPVPNEQFF	TGTGCCAGCAGTCCCACCCGGGGTTTGCCAGTTCCCAATGAGCAGTTCTTC
NA	TRBV27	NA	TRBJ1-2	CASSILGPNYGYTF	NA
NA	TRBV27	NA	TRBJ2-3	CASSRRVGKDTQYF	TGTGCCAGCAGCAGGCGAGTCGGCAAAGATACGCAGTATTTT
TRBD1	TRBV6-6	NA	TRBJ1-1	CASSYAGGTNTEAFF	TGTGCCAGCAGTTACGCAGGGGGCACGAACACTGAAGCTTTCTTT
NA	TRBV3-1/TRBV3-2	NA	TRBJ2-3	CASNPGWGGPLSTDTQYF	TGTGCCAGCAACCCTGGCTGGGGAGGCCCTCTTTCCACAGATACGCAGTATTTT
NA	TRBV7-2	NA	TRBJ1-1	CASSLLAANTEAFF	TGTGCCAGCAGCCTACTTGCCGCGAACACTGAAGCTTTCTTT
NA	TRBV19	few	TRBJ1-6	CASSIGGVNSPLHF	TGTGCCAGTAGTATCGGGGGAGTGAATTCACCCCTCCACTTT
NA	TRBV11-1	NA	TRBJ2-2	CASSPWDTWGTGELFF	TGTGCCAGCAGCCCATGGGACACCTGGGGCACCGGGGAGCTGTTTTTT
TRBD2	TRBV5-6	NA	TRBJ2-1	CASSWGTSALNEQFF	TGTGCCAGCAGCTGGGGGACTAGCGCTCTGAATGAGCAGTTCTTC
NA	TRBV21-1	many	TRBJ1-5	CASSQNRSSQPQHF	TGTGCCAGCAGCCAGAACAGGTCAAGTCAGCCCCAGCATTTT
NA	TRBV24-1	NA	TRBJ2-2	CATSAPQGPGELFF	TGTGCCACCAGTGCCCCCCAGGGCCCCGGGGAGCTGTTTTTT
NA	TRBV2	NA	TRBJ1-2	CASSEQGHGYTF	TGTGCCAGCAGTGAGCAGGGGCATGGCTACACCTTC
TRBD2	TRBV7-9	NA	TRBJ2-1	CASGPYPRLAGASDEQFF	TGTGCCAGCGGTCCGTACCCCCGACTAGCGGGGGCGTCGGATGAGCAGTTCTTC
TRBD2	TRBV28	many	TRBJ2-7	CASSHGASGSYEQYF	TGTGCCAGCAGCCACGGGGCTAGCGGGAGCTACGAGCAGTACTTC
TRBD1	TRBV29-1	NA	TRBJ2-7	CSVVAQGGSYEQYF	TGCAGCGTTGTAGCACAGGGGGGATCCTACGAGCAGTACTTC
NA	TRBV6-1	NA	TRBJ2-3	CASSESIGSDTQYF	TGTGCCAGCAGTGAGAGTATTGGTTCAGATACGCAGTATTTT
NA	TRBV19	NA	TRBJ1-1	CARLDGQMNTEAFF	TGTGCCAGGCTAGATGGACAGATGAACACTGAAGCTTTCTTT
NA	TRBV27	NA	TRBJ2-3	CASSLERQYF	TGTGCCAGCAGTCTAGAGAGGCAGTATTTT
NA	TRBV5-1	NA	TRBJ1-4	CASSSQGITNEKLFF	TGCGCCAGCAGCTCTCAGGGGATTACTAATGAAAAACTGTTTTTT
TRBD1	TRBV7-8	NA	TRBJ2-7	CASSLGGLQDRGFYEQYF	TGTGCCAGCAGCTTAGGGGGCTTACAGGACAGGGGTTTCTACGAGCAGTACTTC
TRBD2	TRBV30	NA	TRBJ2-7	CAWSGGASGSYEQYF	TGTGCCTGGAGTGGCGGGGCTAGCGGGAGTTACGAGCAGTACTTC
TRBD2	TRBV9	NA	TRBJ2-3	CASSRTSGSRTDTQYF	TGTGCCAGCAGCAGAACTAGCGGGAGTCGTACAGATACGCAGTATTTT
TRBD1	TRBV28	NA	TRBJ1-5	CASSLTGARNQPQHF	TGTGCCAGCAGTTTAACAGGGGCCAGGAATCAGCCCCAGCATTTT
TRBD1	TRBV28	few	TRBJ1-2	CASSLRDRADYGYTF	TGTGCCAGCAGTCTCCGGGACAGGGCCGACTATGGCTACACCTTC
NA	TRBV18	once	TRBJ2-1	CASSYSYNEQFF	TGTGCCAGCTCCTACTCCTACAATGAGCAGTTCTTC
NA	TRBV29-1	NA	TRBJ2-1	CSVRSPLYNEQFF	TGCAGCGTCCGGTCCCCCCTATACAATGAGCAGTTCTTC
NA	TRBV28	NA	TRBJ2-7	CASSAPRRAHEQYF	TGTGCCAGCAGTGCCCCAAGGAGGGCCCACGAGCAGTACTTC
TRBD1	TRBV6-2/TRBV6-3	few	TRBJ2-2	CASSFWTGPDTGELFF	TGTGCCAGCAGTTTTTGGACAGGTCCGGACACCGGGGAGCTGTTTTTT
NA	TRBV28	NA	TRBJ1-1	CASSPLTRAFF	TGTGCCAGCAGTCCCCTGACAAGGGCTTTCTTT
NA	TRBV12-3/TRBV12-4	NA	TRBJ2-1	CASSTALLREQFF	TGTGCCAGCAGTACAGCTCTACTGCGTGAGCAGTTCTTC
TRBD2	TRBV5-4	NA	TRBJ2-2	CASSPTSGRAVVGELFF	TGTGCCAGCAGCCCAACTAGCGGGAGGGCCGTAGTCGGGGAGCTGTTTTTT